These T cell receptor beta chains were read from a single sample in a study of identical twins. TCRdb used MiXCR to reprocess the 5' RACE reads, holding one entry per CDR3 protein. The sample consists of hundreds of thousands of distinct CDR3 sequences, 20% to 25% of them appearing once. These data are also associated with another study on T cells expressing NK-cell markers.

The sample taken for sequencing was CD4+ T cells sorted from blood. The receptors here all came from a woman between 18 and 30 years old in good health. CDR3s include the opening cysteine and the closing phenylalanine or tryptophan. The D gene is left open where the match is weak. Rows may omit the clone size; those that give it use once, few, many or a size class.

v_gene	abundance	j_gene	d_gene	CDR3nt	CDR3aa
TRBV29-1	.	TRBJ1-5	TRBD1	TGCAGCGCCGGGGACAGGGGAAGAGATCAGCCCCAGCATTTT	CSAGDRGRDQPQHF
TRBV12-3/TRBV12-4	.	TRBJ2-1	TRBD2	TGTGCCAGCAGAGAACTAGCGGGGGACAATGAGCAGTTCTTC	CASRELAGDNEQFF
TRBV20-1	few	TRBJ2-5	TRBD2	TGCAGTGCTAGGGGACTAGCGAGGCAAGAGACCCAGTACTTC	CSARGLARQETQYF
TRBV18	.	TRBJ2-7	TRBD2	TGTGCCAGCTCACTTACTAGCGGGGCACCCTACGAGCAGTACTTC	CASSLTSGAPYEQYF
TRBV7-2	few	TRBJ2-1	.	TGTGCCAGCAGCTTAGTTATGGCTAACAATGAGCAGTTCTTC	CASSLVMANNEQFF
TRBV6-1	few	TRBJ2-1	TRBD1	TGTGCCAGCAGAGCGACCATCGGGACAGGGGCCTACAATGAGCAGTTCTTC	CASRATIGTGAYNEQFF
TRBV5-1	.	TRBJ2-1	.	TGCGCCAGCAGCTCGGACCTAGCGCTTTTTATCTTC	CASSSDLALFIF
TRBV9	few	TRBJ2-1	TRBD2	TGTGCCAGCAGCGTAGGAGCGGGGTCCTACAATGAGCAGTTCTTC	CASSVGAGSYNEQFF
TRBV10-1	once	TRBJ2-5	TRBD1	TGCGCCAGCTCCGGACAGGGGGGGAAGACCCAGTACTTC	CASSGQGGKTQYF
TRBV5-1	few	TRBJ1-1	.	TGCGCCAGCAGCCCGGGTGGGGGGGATATGACTTTCTTT	CASSPGGGDMTFF
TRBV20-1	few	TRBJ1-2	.	TGCAGTGCTAGAACGCCGGGAGGTGGCTACACCTTC	CSARTPGGGYTF
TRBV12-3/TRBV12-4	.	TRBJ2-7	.	TGTGCCAGCAGTTTTACAGGATACGAGCAGTACTTC	CASSFTGYEQYF
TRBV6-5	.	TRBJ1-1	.	TGTGCCAGCAGCTACCGGGGGCCAGGGACTGAAGCTTTCTTT	CASSYRGPGTEAFF
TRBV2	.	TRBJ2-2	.	TGTGCCAGCAGTGAACTCTCCGGCAGTAGGATTACCGGGGAGCTGTTTTTT	CASSELSGSRITGELFF
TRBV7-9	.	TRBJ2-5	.	TGTGCCAGCAGCTTAGCGGGGGCCGTCCAAGAGACCCAGTACTTC	CASSLAGAVQETQYF
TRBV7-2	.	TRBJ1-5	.	TGTGCCAGCAGCTTGGGGGGAGGGCTTCAGCCCCAGCATTTT	CASSLGGGLQPQHF
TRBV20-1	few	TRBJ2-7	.	TGCAGTGCAGGGCACTACGAGCAGTACTTC	CSAGHYEQYF
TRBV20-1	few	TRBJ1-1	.	TGCAGTGCTAGAGATACCGGGAGGAACACTGAAGCTTTCTTT	CSARDTGRNTEAFF
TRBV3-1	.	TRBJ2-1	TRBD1	TGTGCCAGCAGCCAAGGACAGGGGATTCGTTACAATGAGCAGTTCTTC	CASSQGQGIRYNEQFF
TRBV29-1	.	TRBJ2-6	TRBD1	TGCAGCGTCGGACAGGGGGCTGCTGGGGCCAACGTCCTGACTTTC	CSVGQGAAGANVLTF
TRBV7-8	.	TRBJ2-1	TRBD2	TGTGCCAGCAGCTTACTAGCGGGAGGAGGGTACAATGAGCAGTTCTTC	CASSLLAGGGYNEQFF
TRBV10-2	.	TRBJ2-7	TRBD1	TGCGCCACCCGACAGGGGTCCTACGAGCAGTACTTC	CATRQGSYEQYF
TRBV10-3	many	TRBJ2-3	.	TGTGCCATCAGTGAGTCTCTTGGGTTGGATACGCAGTATTTT	CAISESLGLDTQYF
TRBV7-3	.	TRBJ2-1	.	TGTGCCAGCAGCTCCGCGGTCCCGAGAGGAAGATCCTACAATGAGCAGTTCTTC	CASSSAVPRGRSYNEQFF
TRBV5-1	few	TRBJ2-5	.	TGCGCCAGCAGCTTGGAGGTGGGCTCCTACCAAGAGACCCAGTACTTC	CASSLEVGSYQETQYF
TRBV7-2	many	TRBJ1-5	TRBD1	TGTGCCAGCAGCTTAAACAGGGGGAGCAATCAGCCCCAGCATTTT	CASSLNRGSNQPQHF
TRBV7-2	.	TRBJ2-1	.	TGTGCCAGCAGCTTAGAATCTGTGGAGCAGTTCTTC	CASSLESVEQFF
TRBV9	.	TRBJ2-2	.	TGTGCCAGCAGCGTAGTGGGGAACACCGGGGAGCTGTTTTTT	CASSVVGNTGELFF
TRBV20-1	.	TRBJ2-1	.	TGCAGTGCTGGAGTCGACGCGAGCTCCTACAATGAGCAGTTCTTC	CSAGVDASSYNEQFF
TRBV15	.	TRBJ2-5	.	TGTGCCACCAGCAGAGATTGGGCAGCAGAGACCCAGTACTTC	CATSRDWAAETQYF
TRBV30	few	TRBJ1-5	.	TGTGCCTGGAGTCTCTCGTCGGGGTCCAATCAGCCCCAGCATTTT	CAWSLSSGSNQPQHF
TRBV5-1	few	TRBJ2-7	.	TGCGCCAGCAGCTTACAGGGATCGATCTCTTACGAGCAGTACTTC	CASSLQGSISYEQYF
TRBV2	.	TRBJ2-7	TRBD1	TGTGCCAGCAGAGTTCGTTCCGGGACAGGGACCCACGAGCAGTACTTC	CASRVRSGTGTHEQYF
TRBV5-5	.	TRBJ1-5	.	TGTGCCAGCAGCTTTCATGTGGATCAGCCCCAGCATTTT	CASSFHVDQPQHF
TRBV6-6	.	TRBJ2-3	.	TGTGCCAGCAGTTACTCGCCCGCAAATACGCAGTATTTT	CASSYSPANTQYF
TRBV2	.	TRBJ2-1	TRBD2	TGTGCCAGTACGACTAGCGGGGGGCCGGGTGAGCAGTTCTTC	CASTTSGGPGEQFF
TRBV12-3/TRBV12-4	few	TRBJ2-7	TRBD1	TGTGCCAGCAGTTGGGACAGGGTCTACGAGCAGTACTTC	CASSWDRVYEQYF
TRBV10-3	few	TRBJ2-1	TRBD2	TGTGCCATCAGTGAGTCTGCACTAGCGGCGAACAATGAGCAGTTCTTC	CAISESALAANNEQFF
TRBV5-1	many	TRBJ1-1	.	TGCGCCAGCAGCTACTCACAGGGGAACACTGAAGCTTTCTTT	CASSYSQGNTEAFF
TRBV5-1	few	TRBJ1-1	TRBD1	TGCGCCAGCAGGTTATGGGACAGACCGAACACTGAAGCTTTCTTT	CASRLWDRPNTEAFF
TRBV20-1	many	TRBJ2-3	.	TGCAGTGCTAGTCGGGGGACAGATACGCAGTATTTT	CSASRGTDTQYF
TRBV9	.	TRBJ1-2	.	TGTGCCAGCAGCCTGATTGGAGAAGCCAGGACTGGCTACACCTTC	CASSLIGEARTGYTF
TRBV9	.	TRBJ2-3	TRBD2	TGTGCCAGCAGCGGCCGGGACTACTTTCCAGATACGCAGTATTTT	CASSGRDYFPDTQYF
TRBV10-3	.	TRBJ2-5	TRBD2	TGTGCCATCAGTCGGACTAGGGAGGAGACCCAGTACTTC	CAISRTREETQYF
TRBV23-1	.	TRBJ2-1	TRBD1	TGCGCCAGCAGTCAACCAGGACAGGGGGCTTTGTCCTACAATGAGCAGTTCTTC	CASSQPGQGALSYNEQFF
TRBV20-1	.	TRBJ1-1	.	TGCAGTGCTCGCCCAGGGGAGGACACTGAAGCTTTCTTT	CSARPGEDTEAFF
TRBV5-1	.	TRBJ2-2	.	TGCGCCAGCAGCTTGGAGCCAGGCACCGGGGAGCTGTTTTTT	CASSLEPGTGELFF
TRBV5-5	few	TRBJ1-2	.	TGTGCCAGCAGCTTGCGGGCAGGAACGGGGGGCTACACCTTC	CASSLRAGTGGYTF
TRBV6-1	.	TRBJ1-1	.	TGTGCCAGCAGCTCAGGGATTAACGCTGAAGCTTTCTTT	CASSSGINAEAFF
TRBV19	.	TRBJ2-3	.	TGTGCCAGTAGTAAGGACCGGGGATGGACAGATACGCAGTATTTT	CASSKDRGWTDTQYF
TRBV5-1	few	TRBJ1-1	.	TGCGCCAGCAGCCCCTCAGGGGCTAAGAACACTGAAGCTTTCTTT	CASSPSGAKNTEAFF
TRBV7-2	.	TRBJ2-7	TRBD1	TGTGCCAGCAGCTCCGGGACAGGGTCTCTCGAGCAGTACTTC	CASSSGTGSLEQYF
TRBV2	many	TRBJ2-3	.	TGTGCCAGCCTCGGGACGCATAGCACAGATACGCAGTATTTT	CASLGTHSTDTQYF
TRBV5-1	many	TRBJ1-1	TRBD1	TGCGCCAGCAGCCCCGGACAGGGCGGTCGGAACACTGAAGCTTTCTTT	CASSPGQGGRNTEAFF
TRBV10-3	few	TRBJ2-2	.	TGTGCCATCAGTGATACGGCAATCACCGGGGAGCTGTTTTTT	CAISDTAITGELFF